This T cell receptor (beta chain) was captured in a study of TIL therapy for anti-PD-1-resistant metastatic lung cancer (dated by TCRdb to the early 2020s). For context, the study as a whole: Among the enrolled patients, the median age was nearly 55 years (range roughly 35-80), and the median tumor PD-L1 proportion score was around 6%. The cohort was predominantly lung adenocarcinoma, with several EGFR-mutant and two ALK-rearranged tumors, and half of patients were current or former smokers. Across the cohort, whole-exome sequencing showed a median non-synonymous tumor mutation burden of roughly 1.5 mutations per megabase. T cell receptor beta sequencing of tumor and peripheral blood served to follow clonotypes across the tumor, the expanded TIL product, and serial blood samples.

The research as a whole found: Higher clonality and lower diversity were observed in expanded TIL cultures than in baseline intratumoral T cells (median clonality around 6% vs 30%, p < 0.0001). The study protocol defined all tumor marker inferences as exploratory. TIL culture showed high clonal turnover, with many enriched product clones undetected in the baseline tumor, suggesting clonal contraction rather than faithful expansion. The cohort was highly selected, with more treatment-naive, never-smoker and oncogene-addicted patients than typical, limiting generalizability.

The immunoSEQ v3 hsTCRB kit was used to amplify TCR beta CDR3 regions from genomic DNA through bias-controlled multiplex PCR. The TCR libraries were sequenced on an Illumina NextSeq 500 to around 2 million read pairs for survey level or about 5-6.5 million read pairs for deep level. As for how the authors treated the data: V, D and J genes were assigned, non-productive sequences were removed, and clonality was reported by immunoSEQ Analyzer software. To compare repertoires between infused TIL and blood, productive Simpson clonality was used along with the Morisita overlap index of productive TRB rearrangements. TCRdb mirrors the immuneACCESS table, restricted to in-frame sequences. Some clones are absent from its copies; in checked studies, under half trace to an unresolved V gene, and the reason for the others is unknown. The D gene and trimming were derived from the DNA, and the V and J assignments and clone size from that table. Here the sample has just over 25,000 clones; 72% occur a single time. 7% to 9% of the sample is in the top ten clones.

The time point label for this specimen denotes: pre-treatment sample, taken before nivolumab and TIL therapy. Excised metastases, mostly pleural nodules or supraclavicular lymph nodes, were used as baseline tumor samples and were taken from the same resection from which TIL were grown. Before any PD-1/PD-L1 blockade was given, tumors were harvested, nivolumab was then administered, and patients who progressed went on to receive lymphodepletion, an infusion of expanded TIL, and IL-2. Adults with stage 4 NSCLC were enrolled from 2017 to early 2020 in a dual-center phase I trial. The samples were drawn from an open-label, single-arm phase I trial testing tumor-infiltrating lymphocyte therapy combined with nivolumab in advanced non-small cell lung cancer. Parts of each resected tumor were snap-frozen in liquid nitrogen and kept at -80 degrees C. Using laser-capture macrodissection, tumor regions of interest were selected on H&E sections, then pulverized into roughly 14 mg aliquots and extracted using Qiagen Allprep kits.

About this clone itself: Its cognate antigen has yet to be identified. Per-base quality was not reported, and no clone a single base away is much larger than it.

This receptor was identified in a person aged 25-85 years with non-small cell lung cancer. The source material was tumor tissue, sampled at baseline.

The nucleotide sequence reads as follows: TGCGCCAGCAGCCAAGGGTGGGAGGGATATACTTCGGAGCAAGAGTTCTTC. This gives the protein CASSQGWEGYTSEQEFF. The sequence joins TRBV4-1 to TRBJ2-1; the junction holds 7 bases that match TRBD2. The germline V gene sets CDR1 to MGHRA and CDR2 to YSYEKL. Unmatched junction bases come to 20, with V trimmed by 1 base and J by 14 bases. The CDR3 sequence holds 17 residues, the cysteine and phenylalanine included. The CDR3 DNA has 51 bases and is translated from base 1.